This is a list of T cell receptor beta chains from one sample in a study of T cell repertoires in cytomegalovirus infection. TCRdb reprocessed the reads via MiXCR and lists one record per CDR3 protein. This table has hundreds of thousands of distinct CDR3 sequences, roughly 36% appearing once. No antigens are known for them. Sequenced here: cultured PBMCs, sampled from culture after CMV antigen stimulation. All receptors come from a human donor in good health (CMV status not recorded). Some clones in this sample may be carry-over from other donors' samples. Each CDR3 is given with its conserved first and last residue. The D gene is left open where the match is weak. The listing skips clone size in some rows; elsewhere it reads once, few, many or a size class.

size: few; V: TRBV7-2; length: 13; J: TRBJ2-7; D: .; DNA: TGTGCCAGCAGCCCCTACATCTCTGCCGAGCAGTACTTC; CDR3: CASSPYISAEQYF
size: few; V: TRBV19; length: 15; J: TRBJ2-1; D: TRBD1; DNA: TGTGCCAGTAGTGTCGACAGGGATACGTACAATGAGCAGTTCTTC; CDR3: CASSVDRDTYNEQFF
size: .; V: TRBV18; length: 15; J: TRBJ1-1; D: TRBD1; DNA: TGTGCCAGCTCACCACATACAGGGGTTAGCACTGAAGCTTTCTTT; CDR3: CASSPHTGVSTEAFF
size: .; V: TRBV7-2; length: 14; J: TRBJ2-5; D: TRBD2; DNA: TGTGCCAGCAGCTTTGGGACTAGCGGGAGAACCCAGTACTTC; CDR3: CASSFGTSGRTQYF
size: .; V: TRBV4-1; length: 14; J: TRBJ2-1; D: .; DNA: TGCGCCAGCAGCCGTGAAGTTGTTTTGGATGAGCAGTTCTTC; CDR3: CASSREVVLDEQFF
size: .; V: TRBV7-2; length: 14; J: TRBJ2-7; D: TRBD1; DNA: TGTGCCAGCAGCCCCGGGACAGGGGGCCCCGAGCAGTACTTC; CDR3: CASSPGTGGPEQYF
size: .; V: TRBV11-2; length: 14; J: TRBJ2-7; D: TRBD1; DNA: TGTGCCAGCGCCAAGGGACAGGGATTTTACGAGCAGTACTTC; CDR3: CASAKGQGFYEQYF
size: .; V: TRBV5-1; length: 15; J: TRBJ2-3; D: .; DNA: TGCGCCAGCAGCTTGTCGGTGGGTAGCACAGATACGCAGTATTTT; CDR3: CASSLSVGSTDTQYF
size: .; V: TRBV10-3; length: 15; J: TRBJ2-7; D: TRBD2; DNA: TGTGCCATCAGTGTGGGACTAGCGGCCCCCTACGAGCAGTACTTC; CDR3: CAISVGLAAPYEQYF
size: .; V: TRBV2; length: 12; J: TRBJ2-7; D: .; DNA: TGTGCCATAACCGGGGACCACTACGAGCAGTACTTC; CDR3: CAITGDHYEQYF
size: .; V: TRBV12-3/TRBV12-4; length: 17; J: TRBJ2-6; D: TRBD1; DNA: TGTGCCAGCAACCGCGGACAGGGCATCTCTGGGGCCAACGTCCTGACTTTC; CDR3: CASNRGQGISGANVLTF
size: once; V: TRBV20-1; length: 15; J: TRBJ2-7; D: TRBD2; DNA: TGCAGTGCTAGAGATTCGAGGACTAGCGGGAACGAGCAGTACTTC; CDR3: CSARDSRTSGNEQYF
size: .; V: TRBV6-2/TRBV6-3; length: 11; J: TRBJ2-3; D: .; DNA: TGTGCCAGCAGTTACAACCAGTGGGAGTATTTT; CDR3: CASSYNQWEYF
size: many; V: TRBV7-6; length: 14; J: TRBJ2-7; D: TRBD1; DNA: TGTGCCAGCAGCTTAAGTGGGACAGCCTACGAGCAGTACTTC; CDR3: CASSLSGTAYEQYF
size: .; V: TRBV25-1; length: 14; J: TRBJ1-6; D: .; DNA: TGTGCCAGCAGTGATCTCGGTGGGCCCGAGACCCTCCACTTT; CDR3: CASSDLGGPETLHF
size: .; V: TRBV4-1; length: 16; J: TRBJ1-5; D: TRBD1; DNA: TGCGCCAGCAGCCCCCAATTGGGACAGAGCCATCAGCCCCAGCATTTT; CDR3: CASSPQLGQSHQPQHF
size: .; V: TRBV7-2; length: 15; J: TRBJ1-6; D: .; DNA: TGTGCCAGCAGCTTAAAGGGGTCCTATAATTCACCCCGCCACTTT; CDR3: CASSLKGSYNSPRHF
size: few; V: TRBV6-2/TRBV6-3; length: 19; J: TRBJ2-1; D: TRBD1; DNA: TGTGCCAGCACCGGAACCGGGACAGGGGGGCGGAGCTCCTACAATGAGCAGTTCTTC; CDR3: CASTGTGTGGRSSYNEQFF
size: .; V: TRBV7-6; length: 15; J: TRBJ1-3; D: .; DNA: TGTGCCAGCAGCTTAGAGTCAGGGTCTGGAAACACCATATATTTT; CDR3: CASSLESGSGNTIYF
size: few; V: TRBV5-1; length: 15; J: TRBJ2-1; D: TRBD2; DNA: TGCGCCAGCAGCTTGGGTCTAGCGGGAGACGGTGAGCAGTTCTTC; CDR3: CASSLGLAGDGEQFF
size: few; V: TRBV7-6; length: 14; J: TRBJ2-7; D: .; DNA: TGTGCCAGCAGCTTAGAAGGCCCCCTGGGGGAGCAGTACTTC; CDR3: CASSLEGPLGEQYF
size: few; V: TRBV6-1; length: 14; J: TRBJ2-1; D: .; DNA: TGTGCCAGCAGTGAACTTGCAGTGAGGTCTGAGCAGTTCTTC; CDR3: CASSELAVRSEQFF
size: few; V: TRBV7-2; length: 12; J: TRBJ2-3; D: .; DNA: TGTGCCAGCGACCTGTTAGGAGATACGCAGTATTTT; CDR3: CASDLLGDTQYF
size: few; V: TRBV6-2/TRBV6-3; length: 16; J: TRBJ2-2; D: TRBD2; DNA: TGTGCCAGCAGAAGACTAGCGGGAGGGAACACCGGGGAGCTGTTTTTT; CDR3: CASRRLAGGNTGELFF
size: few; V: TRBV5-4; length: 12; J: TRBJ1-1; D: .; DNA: TGTGCCAGCAGCTTGGCCAAGACTGAAGCTTTCTTT; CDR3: CASSLAKTEAFF
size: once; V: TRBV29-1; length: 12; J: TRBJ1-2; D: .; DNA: TGCAGCGTTGAAGATCTAGTATATGGCTACACCTTC; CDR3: CSVEDLVYGYTF
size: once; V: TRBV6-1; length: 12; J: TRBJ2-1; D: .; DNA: TGTGCCAGCAGTGATGGGCACCACTGGCAGTTCTTC; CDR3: CASSDGHHWQFF
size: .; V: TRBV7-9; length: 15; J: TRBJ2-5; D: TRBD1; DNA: TGTGCCAGCTCCACTCACAGGGGGAGGCAAGAGACCCAGTACTTC; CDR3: CASSTHRGRQETQYF
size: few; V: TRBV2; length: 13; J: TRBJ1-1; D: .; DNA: TGTGCCAGCAGTGTTTCAGGGCAGACTGAAGCTTTCTTT; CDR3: CASSVSGQTEAFF
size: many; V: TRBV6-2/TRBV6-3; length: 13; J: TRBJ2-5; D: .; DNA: TGTGCCAGCAGTTCCAGGGTTGAAGAGACCCAGTACTTC; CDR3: CASSSRVEETQYF
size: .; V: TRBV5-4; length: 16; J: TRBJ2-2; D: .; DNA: TGTGCCAGCAACTCTGGGGGACGATCGAACACCGGGGAGCTGTTTTTT; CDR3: CASNSGGRSNTGELFF
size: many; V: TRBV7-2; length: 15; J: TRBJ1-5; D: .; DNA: TGTGCCAGCAGCTTACGAACACAGGGCAATCAGCCCCAGCATTTT; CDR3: CASSLRTQGNQPQHF
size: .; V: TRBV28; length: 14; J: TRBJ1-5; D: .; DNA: TGTGCCAGCAAATCACGATACCCCAATCAGCCCCAGCATTTT; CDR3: CASKSRYPNQPQHF
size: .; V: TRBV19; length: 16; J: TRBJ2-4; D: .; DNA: TGTGCCAGTACTCCCTTCAGGGGCCCGGCCGGGTGGATTCAGTACTTC; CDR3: CASTPFRGPAGWIQYF
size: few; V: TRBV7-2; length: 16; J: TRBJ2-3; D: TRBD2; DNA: TGTGCCAGCAGCCCGACTAGCGGGGGAGTGAAAGATACGCAGTATTTT; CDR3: CASSPTSGGVKDTQYF
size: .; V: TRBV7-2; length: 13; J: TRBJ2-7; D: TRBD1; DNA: TGTGCCAGCAGCGAGGGGGCAAGCTACGAGCAGTACTTC; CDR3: CASSEGASYEQYF
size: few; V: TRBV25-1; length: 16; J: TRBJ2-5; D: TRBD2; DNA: TGTGCCAGCAGTGATCCCGGACTAGCGGGGGTAGAGACCCAGTACTTC; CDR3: CASSDPGLAGVETQYF
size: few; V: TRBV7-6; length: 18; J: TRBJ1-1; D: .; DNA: TGTGCCAGCAGCTTAGTCCCTACGGGACAACTCATGAACACTGAAGCTTTCTTT; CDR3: CASSLVPTGQLMNTEAFF
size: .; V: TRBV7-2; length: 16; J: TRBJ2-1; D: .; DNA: TGTGCCAGCAGCTTAGTGCGTTCAACAGACTACAATGAGCAGTTCTTC; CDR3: CASSLVRSTDYNEQFF
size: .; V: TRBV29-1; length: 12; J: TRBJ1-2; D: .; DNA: TGCAGCGTTGAAGATACGGGCGGCGGCTACACCTTC; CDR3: CSVEDTGGGYTF
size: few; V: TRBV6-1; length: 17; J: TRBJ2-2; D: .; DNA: TGTGCCAGCAGTGGTATCATTGGGAACTTTAAAGCCGGGGAGCTGTTTTTT; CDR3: CASSGIIGNFKAGELFF
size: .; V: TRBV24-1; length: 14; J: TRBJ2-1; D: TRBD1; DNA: TGTGCCACCATGACCCGGGACAGGAACAATGAGCAGTTCTTC; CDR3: CATMTRDRNNEQFF
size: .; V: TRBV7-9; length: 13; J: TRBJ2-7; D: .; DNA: TGTGCCAGCAGCGCCCCCCCCGACTACGAGCAGTACTTC; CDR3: CASSAPPDYEQYF
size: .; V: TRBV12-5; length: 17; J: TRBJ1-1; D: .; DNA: TGTGCTAGTGGTTTGGACCCGACCGATACTAGAACCACTGAAGCTTTCTTT; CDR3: CASGLDPTDTRTTEAFF
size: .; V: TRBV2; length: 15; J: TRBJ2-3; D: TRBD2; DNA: TGTGCCAGCCGGGGAGGGGCGGGCGACACAGATACGCAGTATTTT; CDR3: CASRGGAGDTDTQYF
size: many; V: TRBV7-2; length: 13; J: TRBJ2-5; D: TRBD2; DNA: TGTGCCAGCAGCTTCAGCGGGAGTGAGACCCAGTACTTC; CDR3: CASSFSGSETQYF
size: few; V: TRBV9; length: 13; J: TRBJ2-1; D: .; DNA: TGTGCCAGCAGCGGATTAGTTGCGAATGAGCAGTTCTTC; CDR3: CASSGLVANEQFF
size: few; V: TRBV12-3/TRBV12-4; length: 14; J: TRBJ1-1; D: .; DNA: TGTGCCAGCACGTCCTGGGATTCGAACACTGAAGCTTTCTTT; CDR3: CASTSWDSNTEAFF
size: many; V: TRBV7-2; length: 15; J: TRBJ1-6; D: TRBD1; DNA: TGTGCCAGCAGCCCCGCCCAGGGGGAAAATTCACCCCTCCACTTT; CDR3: CASSPAQGENSPLHF